The 16 T cell receptor beta chains in this list originate from one sample, sequenced in a study of T cells in Graves' hyperthyroidism and ophthalmopathy. It was RNA transcripts that yielded the amplified TCR beta CDR3 regions. The HTBI set primed first-round TCR CDR3 RT-PCR. TCRdb re-called the multiplex PCR reads with MiXCR, one entry per CDR3 protein. The repertoire has 650,000 to 800,000 distinct CDR3 sequences, 40% to 55% of them found once; the top ten carry approximately 6.8%. Sequenced sample: peripheral blood or thyroid tissue (not recorded which). Receptor source: an adult man with Graves' disease, either hyperthyroidism or ophthalmopathy (not recorded which).

CDR3 sequence (DNA): TGTGCCGCCGGGACTAGCGAGACCCAGTACTTC. Amino acids: CAAGTSETQYF. The rearrangement joins TRBV24-1 to TRBJ2-5; 9 bases are a match to TRBD2. V lost 12 bases and J lost 5; bases outside the gene matches: 3. This CDR3 has 11 residues. Germline loops: CDR1 KGHDR, CDR2 SFDVKD.

This clonotype showed up many times. V is TRBV7-8 and J is TRBJ2-7; 8 nucleotides match TRBD1. The V gene end was trimmed by 2 bases and the J gene end by 6 bases; junction bases not matched to a gene: 3. This CDR3 region has 13 residues. Germline assignment: CDR1 SGHVS and CDR2 FQNEAQ. CDR3 residues: CASSLWDRSEQYF. The CDR3 DNA reads as TGTGCCAGCAGCTTATGGGACAGGAGCGAGCAGTACTTC.

The rearrangement links TRBV29-1 to TRBJ1-2; TRBD1 matches 8 bases. CDR1 SQVTM and CDR2 ANQGSEA come from the germline V gene. The CDR3 length is 12 residues. DNA of the CDR3: TGCAGGTTGGCAGGGGGCAACGGTGGCTACACCTTC. Amino acids: CRLAGGNGGYTF.

The J gene is TRBJ2-7, the V gene TRBV7-2; 9 bases map to TRBD2. Germline V gene lookup returns CDR1 SGHTA and CDR2 FQGNSA. J gave up 2 bases and V 3 bases, and 5 bases lay outside the gene matches. The length of the CDR3 is 15 residues. CDR3 in amino acids: CASSFGLAPTYEQYF. The CDR3 DNA follows: TGTGCCAGCAGCTTCGGACTAGCGCCCACCTACGAGCAGTACTTC.

As concerns this clonotype: A read error is possible here, since a much larger clone lies one base away. The rearrangement uses TRBV20-1 and TRBJ2-5; 11 nucleotides align to TRBD2. This CDR3 contains 14 residues. The V gene's germline CDR1 is DFQATT and CDR2 SNEGSKA (reference sequence). J was trimmed by 5 bases and V by 5 bases; bases with no gene match: 7. CDR3 protein: CSAGSGGAWETQYF. The CDR3 nucleotides read TGCAGTGCTGGTAGCGGGGGGGCCTGGGAGACCCAGTACTTC.

V usage is TRBV29-1 and J usage is TRBJ1-2; D possibly corresponds to TRBD1 (6 bases). This CDR3 region has 12 residues. Germline lookup yields CDR1 SQVTM and CDR2 ANQGSEA. V shed 7 bases and J shed 0 bases, with 9 bases lying between them. The CDR3 DNA is TGCAGCGGACAGGCAACTAACTATGGCTACACCTTC. This sequence encodes CSGQATNYGYTF.

This clonotype showed up many times. The chain couples TRBV15 to TRBJ2-5, with a weak D call TRBD2 (6 bases). The V gene's germline CDR1 is LNHNV and CDR2 YYDKDF (reference sequence). V lost 5 bases and J 5 bases, leaving 12 bases between the germline ends. The CDR3 length is 13 residues. CDR3 bases: TGTGCCACCAGCGAAGGACTATTGGAGACCCAGTACTTC. Translation gives CATSEGLLETQYF.

A note on this clonotype: This may stem from a read error, because a much larger clone lies one nucleotide away. The chain is built from TRBV7-9 and TRBJ2-7; 11 positions match TRBD1. Germline-derived CDR1 and CDR2 are SEHNR and FQNEAQ (reference sequence). There are 13 residues in the CDR3. V lost 3 bases, J lost 9 bases, and 4 bases stayed unmatched. The CDR3 is CASSFRDRGGQYF. CDR3 coding DNA: TGTGCCAGCAGCTTCCGGGACAGGGGGGGGCAGTACTTC.

This clonotype was seen a few times. This sequence joins TRBV2 and TRBJ2-7; TRBD2 matches 11 bases. The length of the CDR3 is 18 residues. V trimming: 6 bases; J trimming: 2 bases; junction bases outside the gene matches: 15. Germline V gene lookup returns CDR1 SNHLY and CDR2 FYNNEI. This chain's CDR3 is CASSRRGRLAGLTYEQYF. CDR3 DNA sequence: TGTGCCAGCAGCCGTCGAGGGAGACTAGCGGGATTAACCTACGAGCAGTACTTC.

This chain connects TRBV20-1 to TRBJ1-6, with D perhaps TRBD1 (5 bases). V was shortened by 5 bases and J by 5 bases, with 16 bases between the two germline ends. Germline lookup yields CDR1 DFQATT and CDR2 SNEGSKA (reference sequence). This CDR3 has 15 residues. The CDR3 DNA sequence: TGCAGTGCTGATGGGGCAGGCCGAAATAATTCACCCCTCCACTTT. Translation gives CSADGAGRNNSPLHF.

This clonotype was seen more than once but under ten times. V gene TRBV28 combines with J gene TRBJ1-5, with D uncertain. Germline lookup yields CDR1 MDHEN and CDR2 SYDVKM. CDR3 length equals 13 residues. The V gene lost 8 bases and the J gene lost 5 bases, with 13 bases spanning the gap. In nucleotides, the CDR3 is TGTGCCAGCGAGCCCTCCACGGATCAGCCCCAGCATTTT. The encoded protein is CASEPSTDQPQHF.

The chain joins TRBV9 to TRBJ1-5, with a tentative D call TRBD1 (6 bases). Germline-derived CDR1 and CDR2 are SGDLS and YYNGEE. The CDR3 spans 15 residues. The V and J ends lost 2 bases and 2 bases respectively, with 11 bases between them. CDR3 in DNA: TGTGCCAGCAGCGTGGGGACAAGTCGCAATCAGCCCCAGCATTTT. Protein product: CASSVGTSRNQPQHF.

This clonotype was seen repeatedly, ten times or more. The V gene is TRBV28, the J gene TRBJ2-5; the match to TRBD2 covers 7 bases. V gave up 5 bases and J gave up 7 bases; unmatched junction bases: 10. This CDR3 contains 14 residues. The germline V gene encodes CDR1 MDHEN and CDR2 SYDVKM. As DNA, the CDR3 is TGTGCCAGCAGTGGCGGGGGATTCGGAGCGACCCAGTACTTC. It is translated as CASSGGGFGATQYF.

This clonotype was counted many times. This chain joins TRBV29-1 and TRBJ1-2, with D possibly being TRBD1 (5 bases). CDR3 length: 13 residues. CDR1 and CDR2 (germline): SQVTM, ANQGSEA. The V and J ends lost 1 base and 6 bases respectively, with 12 bases between them. DNA for the CDR3: TGCAGCGTTGAAGTTTTAAGGGGCGATGGCTACACCTTC. Translation gives CSVEVLRGDGYTF.

The chain links TRBV12-3 or TRBV12-4 to TRBJ2-5; the D gene is possibly TRBD2 (6 bases). V shed 6 bases and J shed 3 bases, with 14 bases lying between them. There are 14 residues in the CDR3. The CDR3 sequence is CASSVEGRKETQYF. CDR3 nucleotides: TGTGCCAGCAGCGTAGAGGGGAGGAAAGAGACCCAGTACTTC.

On this clonotype: This may stem from a read error, because a much larger clone lies one nucleotide away. The rearrangement uses TRBV24-1 and TRBJ1-2; the D gene is possibly TRBD1 (5 bases). This CDR3 has 13 amino acids. The V end was cut by 9 bases, the J end by 2 bases, with 12 bases between. Per the germline V gene, CDR1 is KGHDR and CDR2 is SFDVKD. CDR3 sequence reads: CATGDSGNYGYTF. Written as DNA, the CDR3 is TGTGCCACCGGGGACTCCGGAAACTATGGCTACACCTTC.